The sequence of this T cell receptor beta chain was determined in a study of cytomegalovirus exposure and HLA in healthy donors. Whole-study findings and limits: A subsequent analysis found that TCR clusters from the first cohort also tended to co-occur in the roughly 120 validation repertoires, with 90% to 95% of cluster scores above 0. Some TCR beta chains (around 160 of them) were listed as cytomegalovirus-associated. The majority of TCR sequences were rare, yet some public TCRs appeared in many donors.

V lost 4 bases to trimming and J lost 10 bases; unmatched junction nucleotides: 7. In germline, CDR1 is KGHSH, CDR2 LQKENI. This CDR3 has 15 residues. This clone was seen a few times. Antigen unknown. The donors were part of the validation cohort, which consisted of under 150 subjects and was separate from the first cohort of several hundred subjects. This table comes from immunoSEQ multiplex PCR, and its TCRdb copy is limited to in-frame clones, with some not included. The sample consists of 150,000 to 200,000 clones, roughly 85% of them appearing once. This clonotype was obtained from a man aged 18 to 29 in good health and CMV-seropositive. Sequenced sample: PBMCs. V usage is TRBV18 and J usage is TRBJ1-6; 10 bases map to TRBD1. CDR3 in DNA: TGTGCCAGCTCACGACTGACAGGGGGCGACTCACCCCTCCACTTT. Residues: CASSRLTGGDSPLHF.